The 7 T cell receptor beta chains in this list originate from one sample, sequenced in a study of a mutant IDH1 vaccine in newly diagnosed glioma. Stated time point: week 23, last vaccination. Topical imiquimod was applied with each vaccine dose, which held 300 ug of mutant IDH1 20-mer peptide. Their target antigens are unknown. Some clones are missing from TCRdb's copy, which holds only in-frame ones; the method was immunoSEQ multiplex PCR. The sample has around 41,000 clones, about 79% seen once. The sequencing here drew on PBMCs, taken from a glioma patient whose treatment included an IDH1 peptide vaccine. Receptor source: a woman aged 40 to 49 with glioma. Some clones in this sample may be carry-over from other donors' samples.

CDR3: CASSLAGRSGNTIYF. The CDR3 region has the DNA TGCGCCAGCAGCTTGGCAGGACGATCTGGAAACACCATATATTTT. The chain uses TRBV5-1 and TRBJ1-3; D is unresolved. In germline, CDR1 is SGHRS, CDR2 YFSETQ. V was clipped by 0 bases and J by 1 base, with 8 bases between them. The CDR3 loop spans 15 amino acids.

The V call is TRBV2, the J call TRBJ2-7; tentative D call: TRBD1 (5 bases). Germline lookup yields CDR1 SNHLY and CDR2 FYNNEI. The V and J ends lost 9 bases and 3 bases respectively, with 18 bases between them. This CDR3 comprises 14 residues. The CDR3 DNA follows: TGTGCCAGTACCCGGCCAGGGAAATTCTACGAGCAGTACTTC. The encoded protein is CASTRPGKFYEQYF.

This clone was detected a few times. The CDR3 here is CASSGDERAEAFF. CDR3 DNA sequence: TGTGCCAGCAGCGGCGATGAGAGGGCTGAAGCTTTCTTT. V and J are TRBV5-4 and TRBJ1-1, with D hard to call. Per the germline V gene, CDR1 is SGHNT and CDR2 is YYREEE (reference sequence). V was cut by 4 bases and J by 6 bases, with 13 bases left in between. The CDR3 spans 13 residues. Together with reference TRBV5-4 and TRBJ1-1, the CDR3 gives the full variable domain: ETGVTQSPTHLIKTRGQQVTLRCSSQSGHNTVSWYQQALGQGPQFIFQYYREEENGRGNFPPRFSGLQFPNYSSELNVNALELDDSALYLCASSGDERAEAFFGQGTRLTVV.

The chain has TRBV15 and TRBJ1-1, with D perhaps TRBD1 (5 bases). The CDR3 spans 14 residues. The V end was cut by 0 bases, the J end by 11 bases, with 16 bases between. In germline, CDR1 is LNHNV, CDR2 YYDKDF (reference sequence). For the CDR3, the DNA is TGTGCCACCAGCAGAGATTTGGCAGGGAGGAGGGCTTTCTTT. Its protein product is CATSRDLAGRRAFF.

The chain couples TRBV5-1 to TRBJ2-3; possible D gene TRBD2, 6 bases. The CDR3 totals 16 residues. Per germline, CDR1 SGHRS and CDR2 YFSETQ. Trimming cost V 5 bases and J 2 bases, with 18 bases left between them. DNA of the CDR3: TGCGCCAGCAGATCGGTGGAGGGAGGTCCCACAGATACGCAGTATTTT. It translates to CASRSVEGGPTDTQYF.

The J gene is TRBJ2-7, the V gene TRBV7-9; 7 bases line up with TRBD1. The CDR3 contains 15 residues. The trim removed 5 bases at V and 1 base at J, leaving 8 bases unmatched. The germline V gene has CDR1 SEHNR and CDR2 FQNEAQ (reference sequence). CDR3 in amino acids: CASSPKVTGSYEQYF. The CDR3, as DNA: TGTGCCAGCAGCCCCAAGGTGACAGGGTCCTACGAGCAGTACTTC.

The chain has TRBV7-2 and TRBJ1-6; a possible D gene is TRBD1 (5 bases). The V end was cut by 2 bases, the J end by 7 bases, with 18 bases between. In germline, CDR1 is SGHTA, CDR2 FQGNSA. The length of the CDR3 is 17 residues. The CDR3 loop reads CASSLPPPGMGNSPLHF. The CDR3, as DNA: TGTGCCAGCAGCTTACCTCCCCCAGGGATGGGGAATTCACCCCTCCACTTT.